A selection of T cell receptor beta chains follows, all from one sample in a study of T cells after yellow fever vaccination. Via MiXCR, TCRdb re-called the 5' RACE reads, giving one row per CDR3 protein. The sample consists of a few hundred thousand distinct CDR3 sequences, roughly a sixth of them appearing once. The specimen was PBMCs, collected 5 days after the first yellow fever vaccination. Receptors originate from a young man who received the YFV17D yellow fever vaccine. Both conserved end residues are part of each CDR3. The D gene is left open where the match is weak. Clone size is stated in some rows and not others, as once, few, many or a class when expanded.

d_call,clone_size,j_call,v_call,cdr3_aa,cdr3_nt
-,-,TRBJ2-2,TRBV7-3,CASGAGARTGELFF,TGTGCCAGTGGGGCGGGGGCCCGCACCGGGGAGCTGTTTTTT
-,-,TRBJ2-1,TRBV4-1,CASSSIRGVDEQFF,TGCGCCAGCAGTTCGATCCGCGGGGTCGATGAGCAGTTCTTC
-,many,TRBJ2-6,TRBV30,CAWSVGASGANVLTF,TGTGCCTGGAGTGTTGGGGCCTCTGGGGCCAACGTCCTGACTTTC
-,-,TRBJ1-3,TRBV3-1,CASSQDAGTGNTIYF,TGTGCCAGCAGCCAAGACGCCGGAACTGGAAACACCATATATTTT
-,-,TRBJ2-3,TRBV4-2,CASSQESGGAPDTQYF,TGTGCCAGCAGCCAAGAATCCGGCGGGGCGCCAGATACGCAGTATTTT
TRBD1,-,TRBJ1-1,TRBV29-1,CSAQGEVQGGRAFF,TGCAGCGCCCAGGGGGAAGTACAGGGAGGGCGAGCTTTCTTT
-,few,TRBJ2-2,TRBV7-2,CASDENTGELFF,TGTGCCAGCGATGAGAACACCGGGGAGCTGTTTTTT
-,many,TRBJ2-2,TRBV7-6,CASSYSTNTGELFF,TGTGCCAGCAGCTACTCCACTAACACCGGGGAGCTGTTTTTT
-,few,TRBJ2-3,TRBV6-5,CASSYSAGADTQYF,TGTGCCAGCAGTTACTCCGCAGGGGCGGATACGCAGTATTTT
TRBD2,-,TRBJ2-1,TRBV28,CASSLQPPGLAIYEQFF,TGTGCCAGCAGTTTACAACCCCCGGGACTAGCCATATATGAGCAGTTCTTC
TRBD1,-,TRBJ1-2,TRBV18,CASSPTGRYGYTF,TGTGCCAGCTCACCGACAGGGAGGTATGGCTACACCTTC
-,-,TRBJ2-6,TRBV7-9,CASSFTGGTGGANVLTF,TGTGCCAGCAGCTTCACAGGTGGAACCGGTGGGGCCAACGTCCTGACTTTC
TRBD1,-,TRBJ2-1,TRBV4-1,CASSQFAGQGTFEQFF,TGCGCCAGCAGCCAATTTGCTGGACAGGGAACCTTTGAGCAGTTCTTC
-,few,TRBJ2-3,TRBV11-1,CASSPSPRATDTQYF,TGTGCCAGCAGTCCGAGCCCGAGGGCCACAGATACGCAGTATTTT
-,-,TRBJ1-5,TRBV20-1,CSARVKGQPQHF,TGCAGTGCTAGAGTAAAGGGGCAGCCCCAGCATTTT
TRBD1,few,TRBJ1-1,TRBV5-1,CASSPEGQGNTEAFF,TGCGCCAGCAGCCCGGAGGGACAGGGGAACACTGAAGCTTTCTTT
-,few,TRBJ1-1,TRBV5-1,CASSFGRRPLMNTEAFF,TGCGCCAGCAGCTTTGGAAGGCGTCCCCTGATGAACACTGAAGCTTTCTTT
-,few,TRBJ2-5,TRBV4-1,CASSQENWGAQYF,TGCGCCAGCAGCCAAGAAAATTGGGGGGCCCAGTACTTC
TRBD2,-,TRBJ2-1,TRBV5-1,CASSLGVAGDNEQFF,TGCGCCAGCAGCTTGGGGGTAGCGGGGGACAATGAGCAGTTCTTC
-,-,TRBJ1-2,TRBV3-1,CASSPRTGRSNYGYTF,TGTGCCAGCAGCCCGAGAACAGGCCGTTCGAACTATGGCTACACCTTC
TRBD1,few,TRBJ1-6,TRBV27,CASSGQVWNSPLHF,TGTGCCAGCAGCGGACAGGTTTGGAATTCACCCCTCCACTTT
-,-,TRBJ2-5,TRBV9,CASSVRGGEPETQYF,TGTGCCAGCAGCGTCAGAGGGGGGGAGCCGGAGACCCAGTACTTC
-,few,TRBJ1-3,TRBV28,CASSPSGDRNTIYF,TGTGCCAGCAGTCCCTCAGGGGATCGAAACACCATATATTTT
TRBD1,-,TRBJ2-3,TRBV11-2,CASSLGQSLRTDTQYF,TGTGCCAGCAGCCTGGGACAGTCCCTCCGCACAGATACGCAGTATTTT
TRBD2,few,TRBJ2-3,TRBV10-2,CASSASTSGNTQYF,TGCGCCAGCAGTGCCTCGACTAGCGGGAATACGCAGTATTTT
TRBD2,-,TRBJ2-2,TRBV6-2/TRBV6-3,CASSYSRTSSNTGELFF,TGTGCCAGCAGTTATTCCCGGACTAGCTCGAACACCGGGGAGCTGTTTTTT
TRBD1,few,TRBJ2-3,TRBV7-9,CAIRHLGQGLTDTQYF,TGTGCCATCCGACATTTGGGACAGGGATTAACAGATACGCAGTATTTT
-,-,TRBJ2-7,TRBV11-2,CASSYTGPRETPSYEQYF,TGTGCCAGCAGCTACACCGGGCCCAGGGAGACTCCTTCCTACGAGCAGTACTTC
TRBD1,-,TRBJ2-7,TRBV6-8,CASSLKPPGQNYEHYF,TGTGCCAGCAGTTTAAAACCCCCGGGACAGAACTACGAGCATTACTTC
-,few,TRBJ2-6,TRBV5-1,CASSLQALGANVLTF,TGCGCCAGCAGCCTACAAGCTCTGGGGGCCAACGTCCTGACTTTC
TRBD1,few,TRBJ2-1,TRBV12-3/TRBV12-4,CASSRRQGKDNEQFF,TGTGCCAGCAGCCGGAGACAGGGGAAAGACAATGAGCAGTTCTTC
-,many,TRBJ2-2,TRBV7-3,CASRETNTGELFF,TGTGCCAGCCGTGAGACCAATACCGGGGAGCTGTTTTTT
-,few,TRBJ2-5,TRBV9,CASARELSQETQYF,TGTGCCAGCGCCCGCGAACTATCCCAAGAGACCCAGTACTTC
-,few,TRBJ2-1,TRBV19,CASNPLIGGNEQFF,TGTGCCAGTAACCCCCTTATAGGGGGGAATGAGCAGTTCTTC
TRBD1,-,TRBJ2-1,TRBV7-7,CASSLGGDRADEQFF,TGTGCTAGCAGCTTAGGCGGGGACAGGGCGGATGAGCAGTTCTTC
-,few,TRBJ1-2,TRBV18,CASSSNAGDHGYTF,TGTGCCAGCTCATCAAACGCGGGAGATCATGGCTACACCTTC
TRBD1,few,TRBJ2-5,TRBV11-2,CASSLGVTGDFQETQYF,TGTGCCAGCAGCTTAGGCGTCACAGGGGATTTTCAAGAGACCCAGTACTTC
-,many,TRBJ2-3,TRBV5-1,CASSLIPADTQYF,TGCGCCAGCAGCTTGATCCCCGCAGATACGCAGTATTTT
-,-,TRBJ2-7,TRBV12-3/TRBV12-4,CASRQTGSYEQYF,TGTGCCAGCAGACAGACAGGCTCCTACGAGCAGTACTTC